Described below is a single T cell receptor beta chain sequence and its context. What it recognizes is unknown. Overall study findings and caveats: Whole repertoires were not studied in the larger cohort, only one V-J beta rearrangement. Tumor memory CD4+ T cell TCR gene usage clustered with blood and lymph node memory CD4+ cells and lymph node naive CD4+ cells.

Cells sorted as Tregs were CD4+, CD25+ and CD127-/low. After constant-region reverse-primer amplification, full-length variable regions underwent semi-nested PCR with Nested Universal Primer A. TCRdb re-analysed the 5' RACE reads in MiXCR, keeping a single row per CDR3 protein. This table holds approximately 40,000 distinct CDR3 sequences, 20% to 25% found once. The CDR3 is made up of 14 amino acids. Trimming removed 6 bases at V and 6 bases at J, with 18 bases between. CDR1 is DFQATT and CDR2 is SNEGSKA in the germline V gene (reference sequence). The sequencing input was Tregs sorted from blood. This rearrangement joins TRBV20-1 to TRBJ2-1; tentative D call: TRBD1 (5 bases). This clonotype originated in a female donor with breast cancer. The CDR3 here is CSAKGRPSSNEQFF. The CDR3 DNA follows: TGCAGTGCCAAGGGGCGGCCCTCTAGCAATGAGCAGTTCTTC.